A selection of T cell receptor beta chains follows, all from one sample in a study of type 1 regulatory T cells. These receptors have no known antigen. TCRdb itself ran the reads through MiXCR, one entry per CDR3 protein. The table shows roughly 65,000 distinct CDR3 sequences, with just under 50% occurring only once. The specimen was cultured non-Tr1 T cells, either the whole culture or a sorted T cell fraction (not recorded which). The receptors were sampled from a human donor in good health. CDR3s include the opening cysteine and the closing phenylalanine or tryptophan. Each record gives: V gene, J gene, D gene, CDR3 protein. D genes are given only for firm matches.

V: TRBV18; J: TRBJ1-4; D: -; CDR3: CASSPGRQFEKLFF
V: TRBV9; J: TRBJ1-1; D: -; CDR3: CASSVAPGSNTEAFF
V: TRBV19; J: TRBJ2-3; D: -; CDR3: CASGRDIFTDTQYF
V: TRBV5-6; J: TRBJ2-4; D: -; CDR3: CASSLGVGRGSLAKNIQYF
V: TRBV6-1; J: TRBJ1-2; D: TRBD1; CDR3: CASSEAPTTGRYGYTF
V: TRBV4-2; J: TRBJ2-3; D: -; CDR3: CASSQVERIRVYF
V: TRBV5-4; J: TRBJ1-5; D: -; CDR3: CASSLEGEQPQHF
V: TRBV20-1; J: TRBJ2-3; D: -; CDR3: CSAKQGTDTQYF
V: TRBV12-3/TRBV12-4; J: TRBJ2-5; D: TRBD2; CDR3: CASSLLAGGPKTQYF
V: TRBV12-3/TRBV12-4; J: TRBJ2-1; D: -; CDR3: CASTMNGGKGNEQFF
V: TRBV18; J: TRBJ1-5; D: -; CDR3: CASSPRSGRDQPQHF
V: TRBV19; J: TRBJ2-1; D: TRBD2; CDR3: CASTIAGEPYNEQFF
V: TRBV3-1; J: TRBJ1-2; D: -; CDR3: CASSPLGGANYGYTF
V: TRBV5-5; J: TRBJ2-1; D: -; CDR3: CASSFRYGGSYNEQFF
V: TRBV6-1; J: TRBJ2-1; D: -; CDR3: CASSPSGLKDNEQFF
V: TRBV7-3; J: TRBJ2-2; D: -; CDR3: CASSLNSGTGTGELFF
V: TRBV9; J: TRBJ2-1; D: TRBD2; CDR3: CASSVGGSYNEQFF
V: TRBV20-1; J: TRBJ2-7; D: -; CDR3: CSARALVNGEQYF
V: TRBV20-1; J: TRBJ2-5; D: -; CDR3: CSARVALAGQETQYF
V: TRBV13; J: TRBJ1-6; D: -; CDR3: CASGPGSYNSPLHF
V: TRBV18; J: TRBJ2-3; D: TRBD1; CDR3: CASSPPSGTGGTDTQYF
V: TRBV4-3; J: TRBJ1-1; D: TRBD1; CDR3: CASSLSSGTGNTEAFF